This paragraph reports one T cell receptor beta chain. As yet, its antigen is unknown. The same CDR3 is also encoded by other DNA sequences in this sample. Trimming removed 6 bases from V and 2 bases from J, with 13 bases in between. This CDR3 comprises 14 residues. Germline V gene lookup returns CDR1 MDHEN and CDR2 SYDVKM. The sample is drawn from a study of pediatric ulcerative colitis. Study results and limitations: This repertoire reflects total lymphocytes rather than subpopulations like regulatory T cells.

One to two pinch biopsies were taken from the rectum during colonoscopy. Before the diagnostic colonoscopy, ulcerative colitis patients were free of immunosuppressive medication. This was a survey-level run. Produced via immunoSEQ multiplex PCR; TCRdb's table is partial and in-frame only. The data contain 17,000 or so clones, about three quarters of them singletons. The source of this sequence is a girl aged 10-17 years with moderate ulcerative colitis. The sample comprised gut tissue. The chain carries TRBV28 and TRBJ1-2; D call uncertain. The CDR3 nucleotides read TGTGCCAGCAGCCTCGGAGGGCAGAACTATGGCTACACCTTC. Translation gives CASSLGGQNYGYTF.